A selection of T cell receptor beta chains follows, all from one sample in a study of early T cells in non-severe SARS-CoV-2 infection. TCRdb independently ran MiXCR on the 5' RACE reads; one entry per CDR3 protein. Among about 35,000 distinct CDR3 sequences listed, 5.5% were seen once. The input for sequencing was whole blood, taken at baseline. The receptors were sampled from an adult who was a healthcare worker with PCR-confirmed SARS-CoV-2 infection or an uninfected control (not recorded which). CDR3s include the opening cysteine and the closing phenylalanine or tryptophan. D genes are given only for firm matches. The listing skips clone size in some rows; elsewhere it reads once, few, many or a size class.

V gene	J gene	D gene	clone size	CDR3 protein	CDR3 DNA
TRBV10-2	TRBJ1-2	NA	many	CASMERAGYGYTF	TGCGCCAGCATGGAGAGGGCAGGGTATGGCTACACCTTC
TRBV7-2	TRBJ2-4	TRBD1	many	CASSAGQGSSIQYF	TGTGCCAGCAGCGCAGGACAGGGGAGCAGCATTCAGTACTTC
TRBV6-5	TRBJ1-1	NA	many	CASSYPPKAFF	TGTGCCAGCAGTTACCCGCCTAAAGCTTTCTTT
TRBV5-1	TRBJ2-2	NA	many	CASSLGYSTGELFF	TGCGCCAGCAGCTTGGGGTACAGCACCGGGGAGCTGTTTTTT
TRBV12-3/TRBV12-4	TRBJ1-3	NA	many	CATLRGGGNTIYF	TGTGCCACCCTCAGGGGAGGTGGAAACACCATATATTTT
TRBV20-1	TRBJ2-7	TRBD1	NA	CSASRQGGEQYF	TGCAGTGCTAGCAGACAGGGCGGCGAGCAGTACTTC
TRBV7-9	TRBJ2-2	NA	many	CASNPRRDGELFF	TGTGCCAGTAACCCTCGGCGCGACGGGGAGCTGTTTTTT
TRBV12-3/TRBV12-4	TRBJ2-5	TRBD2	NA	CASSLGASGGFQETQYF	TGTGCCAGCAGTCTCGGGGCTAGCGGGGGGTTCCAAGAGACCCAGTACTTC
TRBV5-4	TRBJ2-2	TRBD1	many	CASSSRQGVGLFF	TGTGCCAGCAGCTCCAGACAGGGGGTGGGGCTGTTTTTT
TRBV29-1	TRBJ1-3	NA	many	CSVEVSGPIYF	TGCAGCGTTGAAGTATCAGGGCCCATATATTTT
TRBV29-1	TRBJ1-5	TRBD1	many	CSVDGQGSNQPQHF	TGCAGCGTTGACGGACAGGGGAGCAATCAGCCCCAGCATTTT
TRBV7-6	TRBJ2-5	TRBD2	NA	CASSPSPAGGQETQYF	TGTGCCAGCAGCCCCTCCCCAGCGGGAGGTCAAGAGACCCAGTACTTC
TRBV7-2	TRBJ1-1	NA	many	CASSPYGHSPLSEAFF	TGTGCCAGCAGCCCCTATGGCCATTCTCCTCTCTCTGAAGCTTTCTTT
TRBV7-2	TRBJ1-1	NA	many	CASSLDPAGSWAFF	TGTGCCAGCAGCCTCGACCCGGCGGGGAGTTGGGCTTTCTTT
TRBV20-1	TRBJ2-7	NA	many	CSATPSGYEQYF	TGCAGTGCTACTCCCTCTGGCTACGAGCAGTACTTC
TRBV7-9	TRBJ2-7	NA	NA	CASSPLGEQYF	TGTGCCAGCAGCCCCCTCGGGGAGCAGTACTTC
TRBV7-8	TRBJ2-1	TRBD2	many	CASSLELAVFSYNDQFF	TGTGCCAGCAGCTTAGAACTAGCGGTTTTCTCCTACAATGATCAGTTCTTC
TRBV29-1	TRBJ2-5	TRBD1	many	CSVVGGRGQETQYF	TGCAGCGTTGTAGGGGGCAGGGGACAAGAGACCCAGTACTTC
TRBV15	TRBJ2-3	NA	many	CATSRLLGGPTDTQYF	TGTGCCACCAGCCGCCTATTGGGGGGCCCCACAGATACGCAGTATTTT
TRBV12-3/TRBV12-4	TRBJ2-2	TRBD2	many	CASSLALAGAGELFF	TGTGCCAGCAGTTTAGCGCTCGCGGGAGCCGGGGAGCTGTTTTTT
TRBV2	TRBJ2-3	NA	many	CASSEFGPGRGTDTQYF	TGTGCCAGCAGTGAATTTGGGCCCGGACGGGGCACAGATACGCAGTATTTT
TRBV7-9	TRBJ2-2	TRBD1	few	CASSRGQGRELFF	TGTGCCAGCAGCAGGGGACAGGGCCGGGAGCTGTTTTTT
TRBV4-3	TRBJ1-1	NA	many	CASSHRWAENTEAFF	TGCGCCAGCAGCCACCGGTGGGCAGAGAACACTGAAGCTTTCTTT
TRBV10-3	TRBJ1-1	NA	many	CAISEQTRNEAFF	TGTGCCATCAGTGAACAGACACGAAACGAAGCTTTCTTT
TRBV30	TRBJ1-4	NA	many	CALGEPGHEKLFF	TGTGCCCTCGGGGAGCCTGGGCATGAAAAACTGTTTTTT
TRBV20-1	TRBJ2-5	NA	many	CSADQREETQYF	TGCAGTGCTGACCAGCGGGAAGAGACCCAGTACTTC